This T cell receptor (beta chain) was documented in a study of blood T cells in healthy people across ages. Each donor supplied roughly 10 milliliters of peripheral blood. Per sample, extraction of total RNA gave at least 5.5 micrograms in every case. General study points: The authors considered diversity estimates from one million T cells to be underestimates.

This clonotype has more than one count but fewer than ten. What it recognizes is unknown. The V gene end was trimmed by 6 bases and the J gene end by 7 bases; junction bases not matched to a gene: 3. The CDR3 length is 14 residues. Per germline, CDR1 MDHEN and CDR2 SYDVKM. Together with a sample-barcoded 5' primer, a J-beta primer mix was included in a second PCR lasting roughly 6 to 12 cycles. One entry per CDR3 protein results from TCRdb running MiXCR on the 5' RACE reads. Here the sample spans roughly 680,000 distinct CDR3 sequences, over 40% being singletons. The sequencing input was blood. The chain uses TRBV28 and TRBJ2-2, with TRBD1 matching 12 bases. This TCR came from an elderly woman in good health. CDR3 sequence (DNA): TGTGCCAGCAGGGGACAGGGGGCGAACGGGGAGCTGTTTTTT. It is translated as CASRGQGANGELFF.